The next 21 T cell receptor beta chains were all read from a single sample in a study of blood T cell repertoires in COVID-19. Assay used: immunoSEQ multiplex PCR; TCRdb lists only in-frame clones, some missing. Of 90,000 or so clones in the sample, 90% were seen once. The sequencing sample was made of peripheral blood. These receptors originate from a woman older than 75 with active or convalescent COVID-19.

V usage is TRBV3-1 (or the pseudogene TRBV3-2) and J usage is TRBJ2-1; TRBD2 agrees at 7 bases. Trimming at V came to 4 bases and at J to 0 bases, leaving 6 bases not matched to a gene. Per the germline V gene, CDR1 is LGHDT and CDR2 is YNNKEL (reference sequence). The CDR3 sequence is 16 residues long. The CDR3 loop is CASSLSPGGSYNEQFF. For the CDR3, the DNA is TGTGCCAGCAGCCTGTCGCCGGGAGGCTCCTACAATGAGCAGTTCTTC.

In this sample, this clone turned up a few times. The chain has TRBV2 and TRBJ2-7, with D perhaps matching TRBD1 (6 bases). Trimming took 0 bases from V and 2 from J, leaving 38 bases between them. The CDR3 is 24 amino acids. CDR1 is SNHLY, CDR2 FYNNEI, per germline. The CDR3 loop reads CASSEAAPSSWMRGPRQATYEQYF. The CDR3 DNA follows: TGTGCCAGCAGTGAAGCCGCGCCCTCCTCCTGGATGCGAGGGCCCAGACAGGCCACCTACGAGCAGTACTTC.

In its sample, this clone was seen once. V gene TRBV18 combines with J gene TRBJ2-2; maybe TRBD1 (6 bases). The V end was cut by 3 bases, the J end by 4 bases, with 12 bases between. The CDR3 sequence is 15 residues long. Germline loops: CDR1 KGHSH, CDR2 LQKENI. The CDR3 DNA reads TGTGCCAGCTCACCCCCCGAGGGGGTCACCGGGGAGCTGTTTTTT. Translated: CASSPPEGVTGELFF.

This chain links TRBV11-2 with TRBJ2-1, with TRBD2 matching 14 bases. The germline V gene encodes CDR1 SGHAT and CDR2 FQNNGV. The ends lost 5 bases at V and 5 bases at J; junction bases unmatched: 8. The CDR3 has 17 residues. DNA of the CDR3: TGTGCCAGCAGCGAATCCCCGGGACTAGCGGGGGACAATGAGCAGTTCTTC. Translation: CASSESPGLAGDNEQFF. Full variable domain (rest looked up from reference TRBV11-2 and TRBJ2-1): EAGVAQSPRYKIIEKRQSVAFWCNPISGHATLYWYQQILGQGPKLLIQFQNNGVVDDSQLPKDRFSAERLKGVDSTLKIQPAKLEDSAVYLCASSESPGLAGDNEQFFGPGTRLTVL.

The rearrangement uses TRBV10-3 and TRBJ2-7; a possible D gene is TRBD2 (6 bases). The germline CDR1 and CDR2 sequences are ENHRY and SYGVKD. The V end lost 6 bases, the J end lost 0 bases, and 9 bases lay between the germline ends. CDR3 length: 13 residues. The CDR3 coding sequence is TGTGCCATCAGGGGAGGAGTCTCCTACGAGCAGTACTTC. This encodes CAIRGGVSYEQYF.

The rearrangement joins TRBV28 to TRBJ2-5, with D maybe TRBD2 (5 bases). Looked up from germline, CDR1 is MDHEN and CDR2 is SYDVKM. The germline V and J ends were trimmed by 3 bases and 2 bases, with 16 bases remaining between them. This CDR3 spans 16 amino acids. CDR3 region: CASSFLGSLLQETQYF. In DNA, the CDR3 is TGTGCCAGCAGTTTTTTAGGGAGTTTATTGCAAGAGACCCAGTACTTC.

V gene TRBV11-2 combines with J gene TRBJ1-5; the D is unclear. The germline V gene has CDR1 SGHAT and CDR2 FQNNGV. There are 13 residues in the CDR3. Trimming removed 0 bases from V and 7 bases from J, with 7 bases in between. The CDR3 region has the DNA TGTGCCAGCAGCTTAGATCTCTTGCAGCCCCAGCATTTT. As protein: CASSLDLLQPQHF.

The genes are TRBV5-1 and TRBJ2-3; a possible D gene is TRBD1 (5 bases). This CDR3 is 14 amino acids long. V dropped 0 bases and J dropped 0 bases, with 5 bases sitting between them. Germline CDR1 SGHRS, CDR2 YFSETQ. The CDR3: CASSLGQSTDTQYF. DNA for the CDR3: TGCGCCAGCAGCTTGGGACAGAGCACAGATACGCAGTATTTT.

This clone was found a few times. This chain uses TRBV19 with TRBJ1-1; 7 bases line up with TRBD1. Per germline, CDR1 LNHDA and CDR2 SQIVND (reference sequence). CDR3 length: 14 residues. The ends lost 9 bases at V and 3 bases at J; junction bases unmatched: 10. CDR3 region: CARNRGPRDTEAFF. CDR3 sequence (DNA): TGTGCCAGGAACAGGGGCCCTAGGGACACTGAAGCTTTCTTT.

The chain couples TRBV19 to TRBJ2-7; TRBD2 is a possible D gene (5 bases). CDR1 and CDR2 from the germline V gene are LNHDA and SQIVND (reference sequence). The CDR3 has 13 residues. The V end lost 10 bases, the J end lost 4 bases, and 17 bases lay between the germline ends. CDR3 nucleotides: TGTGCCATATCTCGAGGCGGCGGGTACGAGCAGTACTTC. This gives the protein CAISRGGGYEQYF.

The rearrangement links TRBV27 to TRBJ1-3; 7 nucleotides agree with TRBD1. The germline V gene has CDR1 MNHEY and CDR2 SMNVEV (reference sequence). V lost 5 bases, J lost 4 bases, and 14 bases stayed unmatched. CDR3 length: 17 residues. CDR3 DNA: TGTGCCAGCAGTCCTCAGGGGGGCAGGGTCTACGGAAACACCATATATTTT. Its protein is CASSPQGGRVYGNTIYF.

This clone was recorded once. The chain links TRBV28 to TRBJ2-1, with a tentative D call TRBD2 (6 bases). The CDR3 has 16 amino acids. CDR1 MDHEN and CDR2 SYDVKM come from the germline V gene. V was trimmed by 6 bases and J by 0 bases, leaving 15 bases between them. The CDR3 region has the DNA TGTGCCAGCAGACTGAGCGGGCTTAGCTCCTACAATGAGCAGTTCTTC. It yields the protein CASRLSGLSSYNEQFF. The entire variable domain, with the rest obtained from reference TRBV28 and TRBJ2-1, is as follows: DVKVTQSSRYLVKRTGEKVFLECVQDMDHENMFWYRQDPGLGLRLIYFSYDVKMKEKGDIPEGYSVSREKKERFSLILESASTNQTSMYLCASRLSGLSSYNEQFFGPGTRLTVL.

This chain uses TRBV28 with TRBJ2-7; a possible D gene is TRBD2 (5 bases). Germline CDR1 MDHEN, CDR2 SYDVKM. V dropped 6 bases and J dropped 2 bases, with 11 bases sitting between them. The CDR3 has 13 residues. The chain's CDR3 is CASRVAHTYEQYF. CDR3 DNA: TGTGCCAGCAGAGTAGCGCATACCTACGAGCAGTACTTC.

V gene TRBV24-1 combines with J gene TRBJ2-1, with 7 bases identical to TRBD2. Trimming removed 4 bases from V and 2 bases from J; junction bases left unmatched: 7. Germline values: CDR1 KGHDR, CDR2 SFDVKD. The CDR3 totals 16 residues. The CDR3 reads CATSDQSGITYNEQFF. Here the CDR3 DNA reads TGTGCCACCAGTGACCAAAGCGGGATAACCTACAATGAGCAGTTCTTC.

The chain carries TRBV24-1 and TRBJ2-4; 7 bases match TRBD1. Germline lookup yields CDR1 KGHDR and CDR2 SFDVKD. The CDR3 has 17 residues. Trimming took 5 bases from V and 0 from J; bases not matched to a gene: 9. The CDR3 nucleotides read TGTGCCACCAGTGGCACAGGGGCGTCACTAGCCAAAAACATTCAGTACTTC. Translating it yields CATSGTGASLAKNIQYF.

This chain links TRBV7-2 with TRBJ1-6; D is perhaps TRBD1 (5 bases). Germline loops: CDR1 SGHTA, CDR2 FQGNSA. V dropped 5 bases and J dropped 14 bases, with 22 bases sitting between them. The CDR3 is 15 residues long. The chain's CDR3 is CASSPLWGGDSTLHF. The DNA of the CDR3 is TGTGCCAGCAGCCCCCTATGGGGGGGGGATTCTACCCTCCACTTT.

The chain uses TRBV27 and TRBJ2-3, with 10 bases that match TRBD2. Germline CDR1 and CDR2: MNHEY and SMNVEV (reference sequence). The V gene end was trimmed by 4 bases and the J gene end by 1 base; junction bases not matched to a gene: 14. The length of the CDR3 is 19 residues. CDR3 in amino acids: CASSSIGASGRRGTDTQYF. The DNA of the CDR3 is TGTGCCAGCAGTTCTATCGGGGCTAGCGGGAGAAGGGGCACAGATACGCAGTATTTT.

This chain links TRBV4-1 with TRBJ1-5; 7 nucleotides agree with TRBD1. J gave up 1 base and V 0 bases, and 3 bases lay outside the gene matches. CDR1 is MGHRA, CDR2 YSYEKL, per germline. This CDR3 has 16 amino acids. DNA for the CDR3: TGCGCCAGCAGCCAAGACAGACAGGGAAGCAATCAGCCCCAGCATTTT. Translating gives CASSQDRQGSNQPQHF.

DNA of the CDR3: TGTGCCAGTAGTATAGGGAGCAGCCCCAGCACAGATACGCAGTATTTT. Translating it yields CASSIGSSPSTDTQYF. The chain carries TRBV19 and TRBJ2-3; D gene ambiguous. The germline gives CDR1 LNHDA, CDR2 SQIVND (reference sequence). The CDR3 totals 16 residues. Trimming shortened V by 1 base and J by 0 bases, and 11 bases separated the two germline ends.

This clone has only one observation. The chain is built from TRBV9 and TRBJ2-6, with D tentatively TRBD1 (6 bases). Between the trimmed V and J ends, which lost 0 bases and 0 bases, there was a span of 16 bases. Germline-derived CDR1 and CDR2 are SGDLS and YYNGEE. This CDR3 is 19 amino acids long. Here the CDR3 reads CASSVGPNLGASGANVLTF. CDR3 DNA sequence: TGTGCCAGCAGCGTAGGCCCAAACTTGGGGGCCTCTGGGGCCAACGTCCTGACTTTC.

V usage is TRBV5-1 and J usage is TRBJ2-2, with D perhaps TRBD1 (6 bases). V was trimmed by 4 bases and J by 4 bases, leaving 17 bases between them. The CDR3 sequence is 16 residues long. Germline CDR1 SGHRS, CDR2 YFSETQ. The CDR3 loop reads CASSSALQGSTGELFF. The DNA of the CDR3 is TGCGCCAGCAGCAGCGCACTACAGGGTAGCACCGGGGAGCTGTTTTTT.